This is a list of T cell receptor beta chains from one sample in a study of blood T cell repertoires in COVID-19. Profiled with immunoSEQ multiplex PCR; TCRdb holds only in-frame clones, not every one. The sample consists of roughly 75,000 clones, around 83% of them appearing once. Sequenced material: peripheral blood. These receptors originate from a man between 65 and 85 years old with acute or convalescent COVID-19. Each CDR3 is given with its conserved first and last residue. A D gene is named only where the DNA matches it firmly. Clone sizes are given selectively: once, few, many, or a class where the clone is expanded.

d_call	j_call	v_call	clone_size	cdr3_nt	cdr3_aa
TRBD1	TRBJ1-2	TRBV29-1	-	TGCAGCGCCGCACCTCGGACAGGGAACTATGGCTACACCTTC	CSAAPRTGNYGYTF
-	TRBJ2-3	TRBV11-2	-	TGTGCCAGCAGCTTAATTCTAGCTCCTCGACGTAGCACAGATACGCAGTATTTT	CASSLILAPRRSTDTQYF
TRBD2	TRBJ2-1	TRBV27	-	TGTGCCATGGGACCCGGGACTAGCGAGTTCTTC	CAMGPGTSEFF
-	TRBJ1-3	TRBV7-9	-	TGTGCCAGCAGCTTAAAAGGGGACACCATATATTTT	CASSLKGDTIYF
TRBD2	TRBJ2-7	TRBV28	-	TGTGCCAGCAGGGAAGGACTAGCGGGAGTCGAGCAGTACTTC	CASREGLAGVEQYF
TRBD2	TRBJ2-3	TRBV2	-	TGTGCCAGCAGTGAAGCGCTTGGGACTAGCGGGGCAGATACGCAGTATTTT	CASSEALGTSGADTQYF
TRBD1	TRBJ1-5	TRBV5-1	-	TGCGCCAGCAGCCCCGGGTGGGGGACAGGTCAGCCCCAGCATTTT	CASSPGWGTGQPQHF
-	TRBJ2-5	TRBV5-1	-	TGCGCCAGCAGGAAAGGCGGAATGTTCGAGACCCAGTACTTC	CASRKGGMFETQYF
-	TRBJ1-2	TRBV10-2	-	TGCGCCAGCAGTGAGTCGGTCAAGGGGGACTATGGCTACACCTTC	CASSESVKGDYGYTF
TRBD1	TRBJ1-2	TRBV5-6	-	TGTGCCAGCAGACCAATTACAGGGGGCGCCCGTCATGGCTACACCTTC	CASRPITGGARHGYTF
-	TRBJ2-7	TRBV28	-	TGTGCCAGCCGCCCTCAGGGGGGAGCCTACGAGCAGTACTTC	CASRPQGGAYEQYF
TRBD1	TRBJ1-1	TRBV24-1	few	TGTGCCACCAGTGATGGGACAGTTTCTGAAGCTTTCTTT	CATSDGTVSEAFF
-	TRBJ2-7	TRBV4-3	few	TGCGCCAGCAGCCAACGGGGGACCGCAAACTCCTACGAGCAGTACTTC	CASSQRGTANSYEQYF
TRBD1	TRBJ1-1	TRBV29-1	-	TGCAGCGTTGAGTATCCAGGGGGATACACTGAAGCTTTCTTT	CSVEYPGGYTEAFF
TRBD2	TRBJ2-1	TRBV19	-	TGTGCCAGTAGTATAGCGGGGGGACATGAGCAGTTCTTC	CASSIAGGHEQFF
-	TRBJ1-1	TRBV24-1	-	TGTGCCACCAGTGTCTCGGGGGGGGGAGACACTGAAGCTTTCTTT	CATSVSGGGDTEAFF
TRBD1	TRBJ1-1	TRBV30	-	TGTGCCTGGAGCCCGGACAGGGGGCGGGAGGCTTTCTTT	CAWSPDRGREAFF
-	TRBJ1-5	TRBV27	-	TGTGCCAGCAGTTTCGTCGGGGTAAGCAATCAGCCCCAGCATTTT	CASSFVGVSNQPQHF
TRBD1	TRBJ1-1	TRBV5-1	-	TGCGCCAGCAGCCACACAGGGGGCGACTTGGGCACTGAAGCTTTCTTT	CASSHTGGDLGTEAFF
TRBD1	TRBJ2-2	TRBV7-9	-	TGTGCCAGCAGCCCTCCGGGACAGGCCTTATCCGGGGAGCTGTTTTTT	CASSPPGQALSGELFF
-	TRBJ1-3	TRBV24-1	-	TGTGCCACCAGTGATGGGGACATCCGAGGGTTCGGAAACACCATATATTTT	CATSDGDIRGFGNTIYF
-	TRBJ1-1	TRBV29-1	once	TGCAGCGTTGAAGGGCGGAACGAGGCTGAAGCTTTCTTT	CSVEGRNEAEAFF
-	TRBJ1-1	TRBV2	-	TGTGCCAGCAGGGGAGCGTTCACTGAAGCTTTCTTT	CASRGAFTEAFF
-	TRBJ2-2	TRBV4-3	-	TGCGCCAGCAGCCAAACGCCAGGGGCCACGAACACCGGGGAGCTGTTTTTT	CASSQTPGATNTGELFF
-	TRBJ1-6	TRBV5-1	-	TGCGCCAGCAGCATCGGGGTAGGACGGCCGGATGGTTCACCCCTCCACTTT	CASSIGVGRPDGSPLHF
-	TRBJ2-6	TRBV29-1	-	TGCAGCGTTGCCTCCGGTACTGGGGCCAACGTCCTGACTTTC	CSVASGTGANVLTF
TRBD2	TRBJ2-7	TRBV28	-	TGTGCCAGCAGTCCATCCGCCTTCAGCGGGGGCTCCTACGAGCAGTACTTC	CASSPSAFSGGSYEQYF
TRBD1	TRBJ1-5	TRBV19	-	TGTGCCACTAAGGACAGGGCTGGGAATCAGCCCCAGCATTTT	CATKDRAGNQPQHF
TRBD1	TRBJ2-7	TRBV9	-	TGTGCCAGCAGCGTAGGAGGGGGACAGGGACCATACGAGCAGTACTTC	CASSVGGGQGPYEQYF
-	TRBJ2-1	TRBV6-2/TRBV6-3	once	TGTGCCAGCAGTTATACGAGGGATGAGCAGTTCTTC	CASSYTRDEQFF
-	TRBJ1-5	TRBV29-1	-	TGCAGCGTTGCAGGGGCGATAAATCAGCCCCAGCATTTT	CSVAGAINQPQHF
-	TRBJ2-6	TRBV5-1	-	TGCGCCAGCAGCTTGGACGGTGCTTGGGCCAACGTCCTGACTTTC	CASSLDGAWANVLTF